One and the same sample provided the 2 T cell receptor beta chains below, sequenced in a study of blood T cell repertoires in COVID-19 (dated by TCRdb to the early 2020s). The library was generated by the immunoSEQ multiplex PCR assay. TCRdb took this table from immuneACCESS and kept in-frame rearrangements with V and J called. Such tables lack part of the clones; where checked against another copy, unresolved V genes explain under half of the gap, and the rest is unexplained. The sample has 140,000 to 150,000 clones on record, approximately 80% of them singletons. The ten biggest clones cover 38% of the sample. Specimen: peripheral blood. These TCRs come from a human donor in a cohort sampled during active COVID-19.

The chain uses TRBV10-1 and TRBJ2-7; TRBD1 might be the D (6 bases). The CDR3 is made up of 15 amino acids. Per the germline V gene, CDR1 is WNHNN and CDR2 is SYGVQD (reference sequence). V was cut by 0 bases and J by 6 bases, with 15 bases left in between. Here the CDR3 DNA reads TGCGCCAGCAGTGAGTCGGGGCAGGCCAGGGGCGAGCAGTACTTC. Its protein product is CASSESGQARGEQYF.

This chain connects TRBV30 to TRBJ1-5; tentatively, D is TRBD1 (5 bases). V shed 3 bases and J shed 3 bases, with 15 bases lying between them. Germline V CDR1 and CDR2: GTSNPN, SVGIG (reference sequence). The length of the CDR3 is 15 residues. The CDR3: CAWSVAGETNQPQHF. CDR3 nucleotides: TGTGCCTGGAGCGTGGCGGGGGAAACCAATCAGCCCCAGCATTTT.